The clone carrying this TCR beta chain occurred a few times. The antigen is unknown. TCRdb re-analysed the 5' RACE reads in MiXCR, keeping a single row per CDR3 protein. The sample includes hundreds of thousands of distinct CDR3 sequences, roughly 26% seen only once; the top ten take roughly 0.9%. This sample was included in a study of CD8 T cells in ankylosing spondylitis. Notes on the study in general: Ankylosing spondylitis blood appeared to be characterized by a TCR beta motif of fewer than ten highly homologous variants.

The CDR3 sequence is 15 residues long. Germline CDR1 is DFQATT and CDR2 is SNEGSKA (reference sequence). The J segment lost 1 base and the V segment lost 0 bases, leaving 0 bases of the junction unmatched. The source is a male donor with ankylosing spondylitis. Sequenced: blood, either unsorted or a sorted T cell fraction (not recorded which). This chain uses TRBV20-1 with TRBJ2-1, with TRBD2 identical over 10 bases. The CDR3 loop reads CSARDSGGSYNEQFF. The DNA of the CDR3 is TGCAGTGCTAGAGATAGCGGGGGGTCCTACAATGAGCAGTTCTTC.